The next 9 T cell receptor beta chains were all read from a single sample in a study of blood T cell repertoires in COVID-19. The protocol was immunoSEQ multiplex PCR, while the TCRdb copy is restricted to in-frame clones and leaves out a portion. The sample gives some 150,000 clones, approximately 88% of which show up once; 2.2% is in the top ten. Sequencing input: peripheral blood. The receptors here all came from a man aged 65-85 years with acute or convalescent COVID-19.

The gene calls are TRBV6-1 and TRBJ2-7; 9 bases fit TRBD1. Unmatched junction bases numbered 4, after V lost 0 bases and J lost 4 bases. The CDR3 length is 15 residues. Germline CDR1 MNHNS, CDR2 SASEGT. The CDR3 is CASSEAWDRDYEQYF. The CDR3 nucleotides read TGTGCCAGCAGTGAAGCCTGGGACAGGGATTACGAGCAGTACTTC.

This clone was observed a few times. At one boundary the junction diverges from the germline segment, which might be a read error. The chain links TRBV7-2 to TRBJ2-7, with D possibly TRBD1 on 5 matching bases. Germline lookup yields CDR1 SGHTA and CDR2 FQGNSA. The CDR3 runs 11 residues. CDR3 amino acids: CASSLKGQPNF. The CDR3 DNA follows: TGTGCCAGCAGCTTAAAGGGGCAGCCTAACTTC.

The J gene is TRBJ2-7, the V gene TRBV7-8; perhaps TRBD1 as D (6 bases). The length of the CDR3 is 12 residues. The germline V and J ends were trimmed by 6 bases and 6 bases, with 12 bases remaining between them. Germline-derived CDR1 and CDR2 are SGHVS and FQNEAQ. The CDR3 sequence is CASSSDRSEQYF. As DNA, the CDR3 is TGTGCCAGCAGTTCTGACAGGTCCGAGCAGTACTTC.

The chain combines TRBV4-1 with TRBJ1-1; possible D gene TRBD1, 5 bases. V was clipped by 0 bases and J by 1 base, with 6 bases between them. This CDR3 is 14 amino acids long. In germline, CDR1 is MGHRA, CDR2 YSYEKL. CDR3 DNA: TGCGCCAGCAGCCAAGACAGGGCGAACACTGAAGCTTTCTTT. Protein sequence: CASSQDRANTEAFF.

The J gene is TRBJ2-1, the V gene TRBV12-3 or TRBV12-4; 8 bases are shared with TRBD1. V dropped 6 bases and J dropped 14; count of bases not matched to a gene: 12. This CDR3 is 13 amino acids long. This chain's CDR3 is CASSSQVADREFF. CDR3 coding DNA: TGTGCCAGCAGCTCCCAGGTGGCGGACAGGGAGTTCTTC.

This chain connects TRBV28 to TRBJ1-1, with TRBD1 as a possible D gene (6 bases). The CDR3 sequence is 12 residues long. V was clipped by 11 bases and J by 1 base, with 11 bases between them. Germline V lookup: CDR1 MDHEN, CDR2 SYDVKM. CDR3 DNA: TGTGCCGGGCAGGGGCCGAACACTGAAGCTTTCTTT. The encoded protein is CAGQGPNTEAFF.

The chain uses TRBV2 and TRBJ2-5; TRBD2 matches at 10 bases. V lost 1 base to trimming and J lost 3 bases; unmatched junction nucleotides: 2. Germline CDR1 and CDR2: SNHLY and FYNNEI. CDR3 size: 15 residues. The CDR3 nucleotides are TGTGCCAGCAGTGAAGACAGCGGGAGGGAAGAGACCCAGTACTTC. As protein: CASSEDSGREETQYF.

This chain connects TRBV7-9 to TRBJ2-3; TRBD1 is a possible D gene (6 bases). V lost 10 bases, J lost 1 base, and 12 bases lay in between. There are 13 residues in the CDR3. Germline-derived CDR1 and CDR2 are SEHNR and FQNEAQ (reference sequence). The CDR3 is CANLKGGTDTQYF. The CDR3 DNA reads as TGTGCCAACTTAAAGGGGGGCACAGATACGCAGTATTTT.

The chain links TRBV6-5 to TRBJ1-5; unclear D gene. The V end was cut by 6 bases, the J end by 0 bases, with 12 bases between. The CDR3 runs to 15 residues. Germline CDR1 reads MNHEY; CDR2 reads SVGAGI. CDR3 residues: CASRPTLDSNQPQHF. The CDR3 DNA is TGTGCCAGCAGGCCCACCTTAGATAGCAATCAGCCCCAGCATTTT.